Below, 24 T cell receptor beta chains from the same sample are listed, as sequenced in a study. One entry per CDR3 protein results from TCRdb running MiXCR on the 5' RACE reads. The top ten hold approximately 3.4% of the sample, which has tens of thousands of distinct CDR3 sequences, around 26% seen once. The sequencing sample was made of tumor-infiltrating naive CD4+ T cells sorted from the breast tumor. Subset described: naive CD4+ T cells, CD4+CD45RA+CD25-. The source of these receptors is a female donor with breast cancer.

Comments on this clonotype: At one end the junction does not follow the germline gene, possibly because of a read error. The chain uses TRBV7-7 and TRBJ1-1; no firm D call. The CDR3 has 13 residues. Germline V gene sequence: CDR1 SSHAT, CDR2 FNYEAQ (reference sequence). The DNA for the CDR3 is TGTGCTAGCAGCTTAGAGGCTAACACTGAAGCTTTCTTT. Translated: CASSLEANTEAFF.

CDR3 in amino acids: CASSRQTPNTEAFF. CDR3 sequence (DNA): TGTGCCAGCAGTCGACAGACACCGAACACTGAAGCTTTCTTT. The rearrangement uses TRBV6-2 or TRBV6-3 and TRBJ1-1, with D possibly being TRBD1 (5 bases). Germline-derived CDR1 and CDR2 are MNHEY and SVGEGT. Trimming cost V 5 bases and J 1 base, with 11 bases left between them. The length of the CDR3 is 14 residues.

The chain joins TRBV30 to TRBJ1-2; D is unclear. The CDR3 totals 12 residues. Germline loops: CDR1 GTSNPN, CDR2 SVGIG (reference sequence). The CDR3 spells CVMSIQVWGYTF. In DNA, the CDR3 is TGTGTCATGTCAATCCAGGTTTGGGGCTACACCTTC.

This clonotype was seen a few times. V and J are TRBV10-3 and TRBJ1-4; D unresolved. The CDR3 extends over 13 amino acids. With 6 bases removed from V and 2 bases from J, the gap between germline ends came to 7 bases. From germline, CDR1 is ENHRY and CDR2 SYGVKD. The CDR3 protein is CAISGATNEKLFF. The CDR3 DNA sequence: TGTGCCATCAGCGGTGCCACTAATGAAAAACTGTTTTTT.

This clonotype was counted a few times. The chain uses TRBV18 and TRBJ2-5; 7 bases align to TRBD2. The CDR3 has 15 amino acids. Germline values: CDR1 KGHSH, CDR2 LQKENI. The V gene end was trimmed by 2 bases and the J gene end by 4 bases; junction bases not matched to a gene: 7. The CDR3: CASSPGGGRRETQYF. In nucleotides, the CDR3 is TGTGCCAGCTCACCAGGTGGCGGGAGAAGAGAGACCCAGTACTTC.

This clonotype has at least ten counts. This rearrangement joins TRBV7-2 to TRBJ1-5; a weak D match, TRBD1 (5 bases). The V gene's germline CDR1 is SGHTA and CDR2 FQGNSA. The CDR3 totals 15 residues. V was clipped by 2 bases and J by 4 bases, with 12 bases between them. CDR3 nucleotides: TGTGCCAGCAGCTTATCAACGGGGGAGAATCAGCCCCAGCATTTT. Translating gives CASSLSTGENQPQHF.

This clonotype turned up a few times. The chain uses TRBV7-2 and TRBJ2-7, with 7 bases lining up with TRBD1. V dropped 2 bases and J dropped 7; count of bases not matched to a gene: 14. Germline-derived CDR1 and CDR2 are SGHTA and FQGNSA. This CDR3 contains 16 residues. DNA of the CDR3: TGTGCCAGCAGCTTATCGACTCGGGACAGCCGAAGGGAGCAGTACTTC. The encoded protein is CASSLSTRDSRREQYF.

Details on this clonotype: A read error is possible here, since a much larger clone lies one base away. This chain links TRBV5-1 with TRBJ2-3; the D gene could be TRBD1 or TRBD2 (5 bases each). Germline CDR1 and CDR2: SGHRS and YFSETQ. The CDR3 spans 15 residues. The CDR3 DNA reads TGCGCCAGCAGCTTCCGGGGCTTATCCACAGATACGCAGGATTTT. Its protein is CASSFRGLSTDTQDF.

Only a few counts were recorded for this clonotype. The J gene is TRBJ1-3, the V gene TRBV5-1, with 7 bases identical to TRBD1. The CDR3 contains 15 residues. Germline values: CDR1 SGHRS, CDR2 YFSETQ. The V gene end was trimmed by 4 bases and the J gene end by 7 bases; junction bases not matched to a gene: 11. CDR3 coding DNA: TGCGCCAGCAGCAGGGGACAGCCCGCCGGGAACACCATATATTTT. This codes for CASSRGQPAGNTIYF.

This clonotype was counted between two and nine times. The rearrangement uses TRBV7-2 and TRBJ1-5, with unresolved D. There are 12 residues in the CDR3. Germline V gives CDR1 SGHTA, CDR2 FQGNSA. V was shortened by 11 bases and J by 6 bases, with 14 bases between the two germline ends. The CDR3 nucleotides read TGTGCCGGTACCGGGAGTGCTCAGCCCCAGCATTTT. Translation: CAGTGSAQPQHF.

In this sample, this clonotype turned up a few times. The rearrangement links TRBV15 to TRBJ2-7; 10 nucleotides align to TRBD2. After removal of 3 bases from V and 0 bases from J, the junction contained 5 bases not matched to a gene. Germline loops: CDR1 LNHNV, CDR2 YYDKDF (reference sequence). This CDR3 is built from 16 residues. The CDR3 region has the DNA TGTGCCACCAGCAGGAAGACTAGCGGGCCCTCCTACGAGCAGTACTTC. As protein: CATSRKTSGPSYEQYF.

The rearrangement links TRBV20-1 to TRBJ1-1, with 7 bases lining up with TRBD1. Per germline, CDR1 DFQATT and CDR2 SNEGSKA (reference sequence). The V segment lost 1 base and the J segment 7 bases; nucleotides outside the gene matches: 3. The CDR3 runs 12 residues. Here the CDR3 DNA reads TGCAGTGCTAGAGGACAGGGAGTTGAAGCTTTCTTT. Residues: CSARGQGVEAFF.

The J gene is TRBJ1-1, the V gene TRBV6-1; D is possibly TRBD1 (6 bases). The CDR3 runs 13 residues. V was pared by 6 bases and J by 1 base, with 9 bases between. Germline lookup yields CDR1 MNHNS and CDR2 SASEGT. The DNA of the CDR3 is TGTGCCAGCAGGCTGACAGGGAACACTGAAGCTTTCTTT. This gives the protein CASRLTGNTEAFF.

This clonotype turned up a few times. V usage is TRBV5-4 and J usage is TRBJ1-2; no definite D call. V was pared by 0 bases and J by 2 bases, with 11 bases between. The CDR3 has 15 residues. The V gene's germline CDR1 is SGHNT and CDR2 YYREEE (reference sequence). The CDR3 sequence: CASSLEWEMNYGYTF. In nucleotides, the CDR3 is TGTGCCAGCAGCTTGGAGTGGGAGATGAACTATGGCTACACCTTC.

This clonotype was observed many times. This rearrangement joins TRBV29-1 to TRBJ2-7, with D unresolved. CDR1 and CDR2 from the germline V gene are SQVTM and ANQGSEA. Trimming stripped 6 bases from V and 0 bases from J, with 6 bases between. The CDR3 extends over 11 amino acids. This CDR3 reads CSVGSSYEQYF. DNA for the CDR3: TGCAGCGTAGGGTCCTCCTACGAGCAGTACTTC.

The V gene is TRBV2, the J gene TRBJ1-3; D gene ambiguous. The CDR3 contains 13 residues. V lost 6 bases, J lost 0 bases, and 6 bases lay in between. Germline V gene sequence: CDR1 SNHLY, CDR2 FYNNEI. This CDR3 reads CASRGDSGNTIYF. Written as DNA, the CDR3 is TGTGCCAGCAGGGGCGACTCTGGAAACACCATATATTTT.

This clonotype has just a few counts. The V call is TRBV5-4, the J call TRBJ2-2; D remains ambiguous. The CDR3 has 17 amino acids. The V gene's germline CDR1 is SGHNT and CDR2 YYREEE (reference sequence). With 3 bases removed from V and 4 bases from J, the gap between germline ends came to 19 bases. The CDR3 region has the DNA TGTGCCAGCAGCTCCTCGCGTGGGGATTCGGGCACCGGGGAGCTGTTTTTT. This sequence encodes CASSSSRGDSGTGELFF.

This clonotype was counted at least ten times. This chain joins TRBV12-3 or TRBV12-4 and TRBJ1-2, with 9 bases matching TRBD1. The J segment lost 8 bases and the V segment lost 6 bases, leaving 7 bases of the junction unmatched. This CDR3 has 13 amino acids. The chain's CDR3 is CASRKTGGEGYTF. The CDR3 coding sequence is TGTGCCAGCAGAAAGACAGGGGGTGAGGGCTACACCTTC.

This clonotype has a handful of counts. The V call is TRBV5-1, the J call TRBJ2-5; D could derive from TRBD1 or TRBD2 (5 bases each). The V and J ends lost 4 bases and 7 bases respectively, with 11 bases between them. The CDR3 is made up of 12 amino acids. CDR1 is SGHRS and CDR2 is YFSETQ in the germline V gene. The CDR3 DNA reads TGCGCCAGCAGCCCCGAGGGGCGGACCCAGTACTTC. This gives the protein CASSPEGRTQYF. Full variable domain (rest looked up from reference TRBV5-1 and TRBJ2-5): KAGVTQTPRYLIKTRGQQVTLSCSPISGHRSVSWYQQTPGQGLQFLFEYFSETQRNKGNFPGRFSGRQFSNSRSEMNVSTLELGDSALYLCASSPEGRTQYFGPGTRLLVL.

This chain joins TRBV20-1 and TRBJ2-3; 9 bases align to TRBD2. This CDR3 comprises 15 residues. Germline loops: CDR1 DFQATT, CDR2 SNEGSKA (reference sequence). With 6 bases clipped from V and 0 bases from J, the junction kept 7 bases outside the gene matches. The CDR3 bases are TGCAGTGCGGCCCTCACTAGCGGGAGCACAGATACGCAGTATTTT. Translating it yields CSAALTSGSTDTQYF.

Of note for this clonotype: This clone may be a read error of a much larger clone one base away. Because the CDR3 is missing its conserved closing phenylalanine or tryptophan, this is likely a read error. The chain uses TRBV30 and TRBJ2-2; D remains ambiguous. In germline, CDR1 is GTSNPN, CDR2 SVGIG (reference sequence). The CDR3 is 11 residues long. Trimming shortened V by 2 bases and J by 6 bases, and 4 bases separated the two germline ends. The CDR3 DNA is TGTGCCTGGAGTTATTCCGGGGAGCTGTTTTGT. The encoded protein is CAWSYSGELFC.

The gene calls are TRBV6-5 and TRBJ1-4; D call uncertain. Germline V CDR1 and CDR2: MNHEY, SVGAGI. Trimming pared 6 bases from V and 0 bases from J, leaving 17 bases between. CDR3 size: 17 residues. CDR3 nucleotide sequence: TGTGCCAGCAGCCCCGGGCCCCCTCCTGCAACTAATGAAAAACTGTTTTTT. Protein sequence: CASSPGPPPATNEKLFF.

Remarks on this clonotype: With a much larger clone just one base away, this may be a read error. The chain couples TRBV7-9 to TRBJ1-1; TRBD1 might be the D (5 bases). The CDR3 contains 16 residues. Germline CDR1 is SEHNR and CDR2 is FQNEAQ (reference sequence). In nucleotides, the CDR3 is TGTGCCTGCAGCTTAGTTGGTCCGACAGTGAACACTGAAGCTTTCTTT. It translates to CACSLVGPTVNTEAFF.

The chain joins TRBV29-1 to TRBJ2-1, with D perhaps assigned TRBD1 or TRBD2 (5 bases each). Germline assignment: CDR1 SQVTM and CDR2 ANQGSEA. Trimming took 1 base from V and 5 from J, leaving 12 bases between them. The CDR3 length is 14 residues. This chain's CDR3 is CSVEVGRTNNEQFF. For the CDR3, the DNA is TGCAGCGTTGAAGTGGGACGGACCAACAATGAGCAGTTCTTC.